Each of the 2 T cell receptor beta chains below was sequenced from the same sample in a study of CD8+ T cells in alopecia areata. Stated treatment: oral pan-JAK inhibitor, 5-10 mg twice daily. cDNA reverse transcribed from extracted RNA served as the sequencing template. TCRdb's table, derived via immunoSEQ multiplex PCR, lists solely in-frame clones and lacks some. The data contain 270,000 or so clones, roughly 50% of them seen just once; the ten biggest clones take up about 1.7%. The material was CD4+ T cells sorted from blood, obtained at week 24, from a patient treated with tofacitinib. Source of these receptors: a human donor with alopecia areata.

The rearrangement links TRBV30 to TRBJ1-5; tentatively, D is TRBD1 (5 bases). The CDR3 covers 13 residues. CDR1 is GTSNPN, CDR2 SVGIG, per germline (reference sequence). V was trimmed by 2 bases and J by 7 bases, leaving 12 bases between them. The CDR3 spells CAWSLQARQPQHF. DNA of the CDR3: TGTGCCTGGAGTTTACAGGCCCGCCAGCCCCAGCATTTT.

The chain uses TRBV30 and TRBJ2-2, with D possibly matching TRBD1 (6 bases). Germline V gene data show CDR1 as GTSNPN and CDR2 as SVGIG (reference sequence). Trimming stripped 0 bases from V and 4 bases from J, with 15 bases between. This CDR3 has 16 amino acids. For the CDR3, the DNA is TGTGCCTGGAGTGTTAAGGGGGACCTACTCACCGGGGAGCTGTTTTTT. It yields the protein CAWSVKGDLLTGELFF. Together with reference TRBV30 and TRBJ2-2, the CDR3 gives the full variable domain: SQTIHQWPATLVQPVGSPLSLECTVEGTSNPNLYWYRQAAGRGLQLLFYSVGIGQISSEVPQNLSASRPQDRQFILSSKKLLLSDSGFYLCAWSVKGDLLTGELFFGEGSRLTVL.